The rows below give T cell receptor beta chains drawn from one sample of a study of identical twins. TCRdb re-derived calls from the 5' RACE reads in MiXCR, one entry per CDR3 protein. Here the sample spans 700,000 or so distinct CDR3 sequences, 8.6% being singletons. The data also belong to a second study, concerning yellow fever vaccine responses in identical twins.

Material for sequencing was PBMCs. The receptors originated from a woman in her late teens or twenties in good health. Both conserved end residues are part of each CDR3. D genes are given only for firm matches. Not all rows give a size; the values are once, few, many and, for expanded clones, a class.

CDR3aa: CASSESETVYNEQFF
CDR3nt: TGTGCCAGCAGCGAAAGTGAGACAGTCTACAATGAGCAGTTCTTC
len: 15
abundance: few
v_gene: TRBV12-3/TRBV12-4
j_gene: TRBJ2-1
d_gene: .

CDR3aa: CASSPKIGTSGISYNEQFF
CDR3nt: TGTGCCAGCAGCCCGAAAATAGGGACTAGCGGGATCTCCTACAATGAGCAGTTCTTC
len: 19
abundance: .
v_gene: TRBV3-1
j_gene: TRBJ2-1
d_gene: TRBD2

CDR3aa: CSASRGSSYEQYF
CDR3nt: TGCAGTGCTAGCAGAGGGAGCTCCTACGAGCAGTACTTC
len: 13
abundance: many
v_gene: TRBV20-1
j_gene: TRBJ2-7
d_gene: .

CDR3aa: CSVQGAGTDTQYF
CDR3nt: TGCAGCGTTCAGGGGGCAGGCACAGATACGCAGTATTTT
len: 13
abundance: few
v_gene: TRBV29-1
j_gene: TRBJ2-3
d_gene: TRBD1

CDR3aa: CATSDDLSQGGTDTQYF
CDR3nt: TGTGCCACCAGTGATGATTTATCACAGGGTGGGACAGATACGCAGTATTTT
len: 17
abundance: few
v_gene: TRBV24-1
j_gene: TRBJ2-3
d_gene: .

CDR3aa: CASSMERGGRNYEQYF
CDR3nt: TGTGCCAGCAGTATGGAACGAGGGGGGAGAAACTACGAGCAGTACTTC
len: 16
abundance: .
v_gene: TRBV2
j_gene: TRBJ2-7
d_gene: .

CDR3aa: CASSQVRTENSPLHF
CDR3nt: TGCGCCAGCAGCCAAGTAAGGACAGAAAATTCACCCCTCCACTTT
len: 15
abundance: few
v_gene: TRBV4-1
j_gene: TRBJ1-6
d_gene: .

CDR3aa: CSARGGLAGHEQYF
CDR3nt: TGCAGTGCTAGAGGAGGGCTAGCGGGCCACGAGCAGTACTTC
len: 14
abundance: .
v_gene: TRBV20-1
j_gene: TRBJ2-7
d_gene: TRBD2

CDR3aa: CASSSTSDTQYF
CDR3nt: TGTGCCAGCAGTTCAACCTCAGATACGCAGTATTTT
len: 12
abundance: few
v_gene: TRBV6-5
j_gene: TRBJ2-3
d_gene: .

CDR3aa: CSASHLATSASYEQYF
CDR3nt: TGCAGTGCTAGCCATCTGGCGACAAGTGCTTCCTACGAGCAGTACTTC
len: 16
abundance: .
v_gene: TRBV20-1
j_gene: TRBJ2-7
d_gene: .

CDR3aa: CASSIGTSETGELFF
CDR3nt: TGTGCCAGCAGCATCGGGACTTCCGAAACCGGGGAGCTGTTTTTT
len: 15
abundance: .
v_gene: TRBV9
j_gene: TRBJ2-2
d_gene: .

CDR3aa: CAISGGMPENTGELFF
CDR3nt: TGTGCCATCAGTGGGGGTATGCCAGAGAACACCGGGGAGCTGTTTTTT
len: 16
abundance: .
v_gene: TRBV10-3
j_gene: TRBJ2-2
d_gene: .

CDR3aa: CASRGAGDTGELFF
CDR3nt: TGTGCCAGCCGAGGGGCCGGAGATACCGGGGAGCTGTTTTTT
len: 14
abundance: many
v_gene: TRBV12-3/TRBV12-4
j_gene: TRBJ2-2
d_gene: .

CDR3aa: CASTHRGGMNTEAFF
CDR3nt: TGTGCCAGCACACACAGGGGGGGGATGAACACTGAAGCTTTCTTT
len: 15
abundance: many
v_gene: TRBV6-1
j_gene: TRBJ1-1
d_gene: TRBD1

CDR3aa: CASSTTPLQETQYF
CDR3nt: TGTGCCAGCAGCACCACCCCCCTCCAAGAGACCCAGTACTTC
len: 14
abundance: .
v_gene: TRBV28
j_gene: TRBJ2-5
d_gene: .

CDR3aa: CAWSGVRLAGDEQFF
CDR3nt: TGTGCCTGGAGTGGGGTTCGCCTAGCAGGGGATGAGCAGTTCTTC
len: 15
abundance: .
v_gene: TRBV30
j_gene: TRBJ2-1
d_gene: .

CDR3aa: CASSFGRPGAPRSPYEQYF
CDR3nt: TGTGCCAGCAGTTTCGGTCGACCAGGGGCCCCACGCAGCCCTTACGAGCAGTACTTC
len: 19
abundance: .
v_gene: TRBV12-3/TRBV12-4
j_gene: TRBJ2-7
d_gene: .

CDR3aa: CASSFSRPGTDTQYF
CDR3nt: TGTGCCAGCAGTTTTTCGAGACCTGGCACAGATACGCAGTATTTT
len: 15
abundance: .
v_gene: TRBV28
j_gene: TRBJ2-3
d_gene: .

CDR3aa: CSADRELSSYNEQFF
CDR3nt: TGCAGTGCGGATCGTGAGTTGAGCTCCTACAATGAGCAGTTCTTC
len: 15
abundance: few
v_gene: TRBV20-1
j_gene: TRBJ2-1
d_gene: .

CDR3aa: CASSYGPVIYEQYF
CDR3nt: TGTGCCAGCAGTTACGGCCCAGTGATCTACGAGCAGTACTTC
len: 14
abundance: few
v_gene: TRBV6-5
j_gene: TRBJ2-7
d_gene: .

CDR3aa: CASSPRDRGSGANVLTF
CDR3nt: TGTGCCAGCAGCCCGAGGGACAGGGGCTCTGGGGCCAACGTCCTGACTTTC
len: 17
abundance: few
v_gene: TRBV7-8
j_gene: TRBJ2-6
d_gene: TRBD1

CDR3aa: CASSQELTSGGENEQFF
CDR3nt: TGCGCCAGCAGCCAGGAACTGACTAGCGGGGGGGAGAATGAGCAGTTCTTC
len: 17
abundance: .
v_gene: TRBV4-1
j_gene: TRBJ2-1
d_gene: TRBD2

CDR3aa: CASSFTGAGYTF
CDR3nt: TGTGCCAGCAGTTTCACGGGGGCTGGCTACACCTTC
len: 12
abundance: few
v_gene: TRBV12-3/TRBV12-4
j_gene: TRBJ1-2
d_gene: .

CDR3aa: CASSLALTGYTF
CDR3nt: TGTGCCAGCAGCTTAGCGCTGACCGGCTACACCTTC
len: 12
abundance: few
v_gene: TRBV7-2
j_gene: TRBJ1-2
d_gene: .

CDR3aa: CASSTGKYTPGTGPSYEQYF
CDR3nt: TGTGCCAGCAGCACTGGAAAATATACCCCCGGGACAGGGCCCTCCTACGAGCAGTACTTC
len: 20
abundance: few
v_gene: TRBV21-1
j_gene: TRBJ2-7
d_gene: .

CDR3aa: CASSPVVGQYTGELFF
CDR3nt: TGTGCCAGCAGCCCGGTGGTGGGGCAGTACACCGGGGAGCTGTTTTTT
len: 16
abundance: .
v_gene: TRBV5-5
j_gene: TRBJ2-2
d_gene: .

CDR3aa: CASRRNRGSNYGYTF
CDR3nt: TGTGCCAGCAGGCGGAACAGGGGATCCAACTATGGCTACACCTTC
len: 15
abundance: .
v_gene: TRBV6-1
j_gene: TRBJ1-2
d_gene: TRBD1

CDR3aa: CASSDPDRGGRYTF
CDR3nt: TGTGCCAGCAGCGACCCGGACAGGGGGGGTCGCTACACCTTC
len: 14
abundance: .
v_gene: TRBV2
j_gene: TRBJ1-2
d_gene: TRBD1

CDR3aa: CSALETRRSYEQYF
CDR3nt: TGCAGTGCATTGGAGACTAGGAGGTCCTACGAGCAGTACTTC
len: 14
abundance: few
v_gene: TRBV20-1
j_gene: TRBJ2-7
d_gene: .

CDR3aa: CASSDPGQLTYEQYF
CDR3nt: TGCGCCAGCAGCGACCCCGGACAGTTAACCTACGAGCAGTACTTC
len: 15
abundance: many
v_gene: TRBV4-1
j_gene: TRBJ2-7
d_gene: .

CDR3aa: CATSGAFSYNEQFF
CDR3nt: TGTGCCACCAGTGGGGCGTTCTCCTACAATGAGCAGTTCTTC
len: 14
abundance: few
v_gene: TRBV24-1
j_gene: TRBJ2-1
d_gene: .

CDR3aa: CSASGQGALEQYF
CDR3nt: TGCAGCGCCTCCGGACAGGGGGCTCTTGAGCAGTACTTC
len: 13
abundance: .
v_gene: TRBV29-1
j_gene: TRBJ2-7
d_gene: TRBD1

CDR3aa: CATSDLEGKDSYEQYF
CDR3nt: TGTGCCACCAGTGATTTGGAGGGGAAAGATTCCTACGAGCAGTACTTC
len: 16
abundance: few
v_gene: TRBV24-1
j_gene: TRBJ2-7
d_gene: .

CDR3aa: CATSRAGQGSYEQYF
CDR3nt: TGTGCCACCAGCAGAGCGGGACAGGGCTCCTACGAGCAGTACTTC
len: 15
abundance: .
v_gene: TRBV15
j_gene: TRBJ2-7
d_gene: TRBD1

CDR3aa: CASRIDRGYEQYF
CDR3nt: TGTGCCAGCAGGATCGACAGGGGATACGAGCAGTACTTC
len: 13
abundance: .
v_gene: TRBV7-8
j_gene: TRBJ2-7
d_gene: TRBD1

CDR3aa: CASSYSRGSFNEQFF
CDR3nt: TGTGCCAGCAGTTACTCTAGGGGATCTTTCAATGAGCAGTTCTTC
len: 15
abundance: many
v_gene: TRBV6-2/TRBV6-3
j_gene: TRBJ2-1
d_gene: .

CDR3aa: CASRPPVGGSPLHF
CDR3nt: TGTGCCAGCAGACCCCCTGTAGGGGGTTCACCCCTCCACTTT
len: 14
abundance: few
v_gene: TRBV7-9
j_gene: TRBJ1-6
d_gene: .

CDR3aa: CSVALDSYNEQFF
CDR3nt: TGCAGCGTTGCCCTGGACAGCTACAATGAGCAGTTCTTC
len: 13
abundance: many
v_gene: TRBV29-1
j_gene: TRBJ2-1
d_gene: .

CDR3aa: CASRPDRGSSTEAFF
CDR3nt: TGTGCCAGCAGGCCCGACAGGGGTTCGAGCACTGAAGCTTTCTTT
len: 15
abundance: .
v_gene: TRBV6-1
j_gene: TRBJ1-1
d_gene: TRBD1

CDR3aa: CASSIKGPSTEAFF
CDR3nt: TGTGCCAGTAGTATTAAGGGGCCGAGCACTGAAGCTTTCTTT
len: 14
abundance: few
v_gene: TRBV19
j_gene: TRBJ1-1
d_gene: .

CDR3aa: CASSLGTRKGEQYF
CDR3nt: TGTGCCAGCAGTTTAGGGACGAGAAAGGGCGAGCAGTACTTC
len: 14
abundance: many
v_gene: TRBV27
j_gene: TRBJ2-7
d_gene: .

CDR3aa: CSVGEGQAGYTF
CDR3nt: TGCAGCGTTGGTGAGGGGCAGGCTGGCTACACCTTC
len: 12
abundance: few
v_gene: TRBV29-1
j_gene: TRBJ1-2
d_gene: .

CDR3aa: CASSARAVGNRDEQYF
CDR3nt: TGCGCCAGCAGCGCCCGGGCGGTCGGAAATAGGGACGAGCAGTACTTC
len: 16
abundance: few
v_gene: TRBV5-1
j_gene: TRBJ2-7
d_gene: .

CDR3aa: CASSSTLLGTGELFF
CDR3nt: TGTGCCAGCAGTTCCACCCTCCTAGGCACCGGGGAGCTGTTTTTT
len: 15
abundance: .
v_gene: TRBV6-5
j_gene: TRBJ2-2
d_gene: .

CDR3aa: CASSPTDGSQETQYF
CDR3nt: TGTGCCAGCTCTCCCACCGACGGGAGCCAAGAGACCCAGTACTTC
len: 15
abundance: many
v_gene: TRBV3-1
j_gene: TRBJ2-5
d_gene: .

CDR3aa: CASSQDPPPDTQYF
CDR3nt: TGCGCCAGCAGCCAAGATCCCCCACCAGATACGCAGTATTTT
len: 14
abundance: .
v_gene: TRBV4-3
j_gene: TRBJ2-3
d_gene: .